The 13 T cell receptor beta chains below come from one sample, sequenced in a study of cytomegalovirus exposure and HLA in healthy donors. Researchers ran the PCR with 60 Vbeta and 13 Jbeta primers. Generated by immunoSEQ multiplex PCR, the TCRdb table keeps only in-frame clones and is missing some. The sample carries some 150,000 clones, 60% to 80% recorded once. Sequencing was performed on PBMCs. These receptors originate from a man aged 45 to 65 in good health and CMV-seropositive.

The J gene is TRBJ2-3, the V gene TRBV27, with D possibly matching TRBD1 (5 bases). The CDR3 runs to 15 residues. Trimming stripped 5 bases from V and 0 bases from J, with 12 bases between. Germline V gives CDR1 MNHEY, CDR2 SMNVEV (reference sequence). The CDR3 DNA reads TGTGCCAGCAGTCCTAGGGGCCCTAGCACAGATACGCAGTATTTT. It specifies CASSPRGPSTDTQYF.

V gene TRBV13 combines with J gene TRBJ1-2; D possibly corresponds to TRBD1 (5 bases). This CDR3 contains 16 residues. The V end was cut by 6 bases, the J end by 2 bases, with 19 bases between. Germline V gene sequence: CDR1 PRHDT, CDR2 FYEKMQ (reference sequence). The CDR3 here is CASRWGNRLLNYGYTF. DNA for the CDR3: TGTGCCAGCAGATGGGGCAACCGGTTGCTAAACTATGGCTACACCTTC.

The chain is built from TRBV4-1 and TRBJ2-2; 10 bases map to TRBD1. Unmatched junction bases numbered 12, after V lost 4 bases and J lost 7 bases. The CDR3 runs 17 residues. Germline CDR1 MGHRA, CDR2 YSYEKL. CDR3 residues: CASSLGQGQGYVGELFF. The CDR3 DNA reads as TGCGCCAGCAGCCTCGGTCAGGGACAGGGGTATGTCGGGGAGCTGTTTTTT.

The chain has TRBV19 and TRBJ1-1, with D perhaps matching TRBD1 (5 bases). Trimming took 1 base from V and 4 from J, leaving 10 bases between them. The germline gives CDR1 LNHDA, CDR2 SQIVND (reference sequence). This CDR3 is 14 amino acids long. CDR3 residues: CASSIAGGSTEAFF. CDR3 nucleotides: TGTGCCAGTAGTATAGCGGGGGGAAGCACTGAAGCTTTCTTT.

The genes are TRBV11-2 and TRBJ2-2; 9 positions match TRBD1. V lost 3 bases, J lost 6 bases, and 8 bases stayed unmatched. Germline CDR1 is SGHAT and CDR2 is FQNNGV. The CDR3 has 16 amino acids. CDR3 in DNA: TGTGCCAGCAGCTTCCAGGGACAGGGATCGGCCGGGGAGCTGTTTTTT. Translating it yields CASSFQGQGSAGELFF. The full variable domain, in which reference TRBV11-2 and TRBJ2-2 provide the parts outside the CDR3, is EAGVAQSPRYKIIEKRQSVAFWCNPISGHATLYWYQQILGQGPKLLIQFQNNGVVDDSQLPKDRFSAERLKGVDSTLKIQPAKLEDSAVYLCASSFQGQGSAGELFFGEGSRLTVL.

This rearrangement joins TRBV28 to TRBJ1-5, with D uncertain. V was cut by 7 bases and J by 6 bases, with 22 bases left in between. The CDR3 totals 16 residues. Germline V gene data show CDR1 as MDHEN and CDR2 as SYDVKM. CDR3 sequence reads: CASNYVARGGFQPQHF. DNA for the CDR3: TGTGCCAGCAATTACGTGGCGCGAGGCGGGTTTCAGCCCCAGCATTTT. Full variable domain (remainder filled in from reference TRBV28 and TRBJ1-5): DVKVTQSSRYLVKRTGEKVFLECVQDMDHENMFWYRQDPGLGLRLIYFSYDVKMKEKGDIPEGYSVSREKKERFSLILESASTNQTSMYLCASNYVARGGFQPQHFGDGTRLSIL.

This clone was seen a handful of times. The same CDR3 can be traced to other DNA sequences in this sample. The gene calls are TRBV4-2 and TRBJ2-7; D is unresolved. The V end lost 3 bases, the J end lost 2 bases, and 5 bases lay between the germline ends. This CDR3 spans 12 amino acids. The germline gives CDR1 LGHNA, CDR2 YNFKEQ. As DNA, the CDR3 is TGTGCCAGCAGCCAGGCCCCCTACGAGCAGTACTTC. It is translated as CASSQAPYEQYF.

On this clone: At the DNA level, this CDR3 is encoded by other sequences in the same sample as well. This chain joins TRBV5-1 and TRBJ1-5; TRBD1 agrees at 9 bases. Germline assignment: CDR1 SGHRS and CDR2 YFSETQ. This CDR3 region has 15 residues. V shed 0 bases, J shed 4 bases, and the junction held 2 bases outside the gene matches. The CDR3 region is CASSLGDRENQPQHF. The CDR3 nucleotides read TGCGCCAGCAGCTTGGGGGACAGGGAAAATCAGCCCCAGCATTTT.

V gene TRBV5-5 combines with J gene TRBJ1-4; D unresolved. The V gene lost 1 base and the J gene lost 3 bases, with 7 bases spanning the gap. The CDR3 runs to 14 residues. Germline V gene data show CDR1 as SGHKS and CDR2 as YYEKEE (reference sequence). CDR3: CASSLRHANEKLFF. The CDR3, as DNA: TGTGCCAGCAGCTTGCGACACGCTAATGAAAAACTGTTTTTT. The whole variable domain, filled in from reference TRBV5-5 and TRBJ1-4, reads DAGVTQSPTHLIKTRGQQVTLRCSPISGHKSVSWYQQVLGQGPQFIFQYYEKEERGRGNFPDRFSARQFPNYSSELNVNALLLGDSALYLCASSLRHANEKLFFGSGTQLSVL.

This chain connects TRBV2 to TRBJ2-2, with D maybe TRBD2 (5 bases). Germline V gives CDR1 SNHLY, CDR2 FYNNEI. The CDR3 loop spans 17 amino acids. Trimming pared 3 bases from V and 4 bases from J, leaving 18 bases between. Written as DNA, the CDR3 is TGTGCCAGCAGTGACGTCAGCGGATTGAGGAGCACCGGGGAGCTGTTTTTT. Translation: CASSDVSGLRSTGELFF. Looking up the rest from reference TRBV2 and TRBJ2-2 gives the full variable domain: EPEVTQTPSHQVTQMGQEVILRCVPISNHLYFYWYRQILGQKVEFLVSFYNNEISEKSEIFDDQFSVERPDGSNFTLKIRSTKLEDSAMYFCASSDVSGLRSTGELFFGEGSRLTVL.

This rearrangement joins TRBV4-3 to TRBJ2-1; the match to TRBD2 covers 10 bases. This CDR3 region has 15 residues. CDR1 is LGHNA, CDR2 YSLEER, per germline. Germline trimming cut 5 bases from V and 3 bases from J; bases unmatched to any gene: 4. The CDR3 DNA sequence: TGCGCCAGCAGCTACGGACTAGCGGTCTACAATGAGCAGTTCTTC. It yields the protein CASSYGLAVYNEQFF.

V gene TRBV29-1 combines with J gene TRBJ2-7; 9 bases line up with TRBD1. CDR1 SQVTM and CDR2 ANQGSEA come from the germline V gene. With 4 bases clipped from V and 3 bases from J, the junction kept 10 bases outside the gene matches. The CDR3 runs 15 residues. The CDR3 DNA follows: TGCAGCGTTGGGTCTCTCGGGACAGGGCGCTACGAGCAGTACTTC. The encoded protein is CSVGSLGTGRYEQYF.

The gene calls are TRBV6-6 and TRBJ1-1; no reliable D call. Trimming cost V 1 base and J 5 bases, with 11 bases left between them. The CDR3 totals 14 residues. Germline CDR1 and CDR2: MNHNY and SVGAGI (reference sequence). The CDR3 is CASSYFADGTEAFF. In DNA, the CDR3 is TGTGCCAGCAGTTACTTTGCCGACGGGACTGAAGCTTTCTTT.